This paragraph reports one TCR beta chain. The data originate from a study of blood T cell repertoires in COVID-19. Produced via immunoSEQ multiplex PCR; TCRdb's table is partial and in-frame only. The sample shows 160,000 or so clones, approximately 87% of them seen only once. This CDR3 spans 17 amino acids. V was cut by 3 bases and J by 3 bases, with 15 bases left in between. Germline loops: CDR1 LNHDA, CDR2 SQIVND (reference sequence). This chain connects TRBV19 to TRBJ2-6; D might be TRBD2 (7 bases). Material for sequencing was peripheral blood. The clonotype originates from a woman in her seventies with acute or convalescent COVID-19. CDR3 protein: CASSIGPGGIGANVLTF. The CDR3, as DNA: TGTGCCAGTAGTATTGGGCCGGGGGGCATTGGGGCCAACGTCCTGACTTTC. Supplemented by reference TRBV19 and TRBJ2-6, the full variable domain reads DGGITQSPKYLFRKEGQNVTLSCEQNLNHDAMYWYRQDPGQGLRLIYYSQIVNDFQKGDIAEGYSVSREKKESFPLTVTSAQKNPTAFYLCASSIGPGGIGANVLTFGAGSRLTVL.